The T cell receptor (beta chain) under discussion was sequenced for a study of T cell responses to AZD1222 COVID-19 vaccine. Study-level findings and limits: Breadth and depth of Spike-specific TCRs rose after two AZD1222 doses.

The trim removed 0 bases at V and 4 bases at J, leaving 2 bases unmatched. The germline gives CDR1 KGHSH, CDR2 LQKENI. The CDR3 has 15 amino acids. As for this clone: The antigen is undetermined.

The table came from immunoSEQ multiplex PCR; TCRdb's copy has only in-frame clones and leaves some out. The table records some 150,000 clones, roughly nine tenths of them present only once. The receptor was derived from an adult who received the AZD1222 COVID-19 vaccine. Material: peripheral blood, obtained 28 days after the second AZD1222 dose. The gene calls are TRBV18 and TRBJ1-3, with 8 bases matching TRBD1. The CDR3 DNA reads as TGTGCCAGCTCACCACCAACAGGGGGAGGAAACACCATATATTTT. Translation: CASSPPTGGGNTIYF.